The 20 T cell receptor beta chains presented below share a single source sample, sequenced in a study of blood T cell repertoires in COVID-19. Here immunoSEQ multiplex PCR was the method, and the copy in TCRdb shows in-frame clones only, minus some. The sample lists about 180,000 clones, 83% occurring once. Sequenced sample: peripheral blood. The receptors here all came from a woman between 65 and 79 years old with COVID-19, enrolled during active disease.

The V call is TRBV7-9, the J call TRBJ2-1; 9 bases are shared with TRBD2. Germline V gene lookup returns CDR1 SEHNR and CDR2 FQNEAQ (reference sequence). The J segment lost 5 bases and the V segment lost 3 bases, leaving 2 bases of the junction unmatched. CDR3 length equals 14 residues. The DNA of the CDR3 is TGTGCCAGCAGCTTTGCGGGAGGGAACAATGAGCAGTTCTTC. Its translation: CASSFAGGNNEQFF. Together with reference TRBV7-9 and TRBJ2-1, the CDR3 gives the full variable domain: DTGVSQNPRHKITKRGQNVTFRCDPISEHNRLYWYRQTLGQGPEFLTYFQNEAQLEKSRLLSDRFSAERPKGSFSTLEIQRTEQGDSAMYLCASSFAGGNNEQFFGPGTRLTVL.

V is TRBV20-1 and J is TRBJ2-7; 11 positions agree with TRBD2. Unmatched junction bases numbered 11, after V lost 3 bases and J lost 4 bases. CDR1 is DFQATT, CDR2 SNEGSKA, per germline (reference sequence). CDR3 size: 16 residues. The CDR3 reads CSASSSSGRTGYEQYF. The CDR3 DNA follows: TGCAGTGCTAGTTCTTCTAGCGGGAGGACGGGGTACGAGCAGTACTTC.

V gene TRBV7-2 combines with J gene TRBJ2-5; 9 nucleotides line up with TRBD2. The CDR3 is made up of 16 amino acids. The V segment lost 2 bases and the J segment 2 bases; nucleotides outside the gene matches: 6. Germline V gives CDR1 SGHTA, CDR2 FQGNSA. The CDR3: CASSLSGLALQETQYF. The CDR3 DNA follows: TGTGCCAGCAGCTTATCTGGACTAGCGCTACAAGAGACCCAGTACTTC. Full variable domain (outside the CDR3, taken from reference TRBV7-2 and TRBJ2-5): GAGVSQSPSNKVTEKGKDVELRCDPISGHTALYWYRQSLGQGLEFLIYFQGNSAPDKSGLPSDRFSAERTGGSVSTLTIQRTQQEDSAVYLCASSLSGLALQETQYFGPGTRLLVL.

The chain is built from TRBV28 and TRBJ2-7; D is ambiguous. The CDR3 has 12 residues. Trimming pared 6 bases from V and 5 bases from J, leaving 11 bases between. In germline, CDR1 is MDHEN, CDR2 SYDVKM. DNA for the CDR3: TGTGCCAGCAGCTCCGGTTCGGACGAGCAGTACTTC. Its protein product is CASSSGSDEQYF. The full variable domain, its missing parts supplied by reference TRBV28 and TRBJ2-7, is DVKVTQSSRYLVKRTGEKVFLECVQDMDHENMFWYRQDPGLGLRLIYFSYDVKMKEKGDIPEGYSVSREKKERFSLILESASTNQTSMYLCASSSGSDEQYFGPGTRLTVT.

The J gene is TRBJ1-1, the V gene TRBV5-1; the match to TRBD1 covers 7 bases. V was pared by 4 bases and J by 1 base, with 4 bases of the junction left unmatched. The CDR3 is 14 amino acids. CDR1 SGHRS and CDR2 YFSETQ come from the germline V gene. The CDR3 reads CASSPDRANTEAFF. For the CDR3, the DNA is TGCGCCAGCAGCCCCGACAGGGCGAACACTGAAGCTTTCTTT.

The J gene is TRBJ2-1, the V gene TRBV6-5, with 7 bases matching TRBD2. The CDR3 loop spans 14 amino acids. Germline trimming cut 6 bases from V and 10 bases from J; bases unmatched to any gene: 12. Germline V gene sequence: CDR1 MNHEY, CDR2 SVGAGI. CDR3: CASSGLSSGGEQFF. The CDR3 nucleotides read TGTGCCAGCAGCGGACTCTCCTCCGGGGGGGAGCAGTTCTTC.

The rearrangement links TRBV18 to TRBJ2-3; D is perhaps TRBD1 (5 bases). The V gene lost 8 bases and the J gene lost 6 bases, with 15 bases spanning the gap. This CDR3 has 13 amino acids. Germline CDR1 and CDR2: KGHSH and LQKENI. The CDR3 is CASLLSQGDTQYF. CDR3 coding DNA: TGTGCCAGCCTACTAAGCCAGGGTGATACGCAGTATTTT.

The chain combines TRBV6-4 with TRBJ1-1; D call uncertain. This CDR3 spans 13 amino acids. Trimming shortened V by 5 bases and J by 3 bases, and 10 bases separated the two germline ends. The germline V gene encodes CDR1 MRHNA and CDR2 SNTAGT. DNA of the CDR3: TGTGCCAGCAGTCTCACCCGGGACACTGAAGCTTTCTTT. This encodes CASSLTRDTEAFF.

The rearrangement joins TRBV6-5 to TRBJ1-5; no reliable D call. The germline V and J ends were trimmed by 6 bases and 5 bases, with 11 bases remaining between them. Looked up from germline, CDR1 is MNHEY and CDR2 is SVGAGI. The CDR3 has 13 amino acids. CDR3 bases: TGTGCCAGCAGCTTAGTTCGAGATCAGCCCCAGCATTTT. It codes for CASSLVRDQPQHF.

The chain has TRBV4-1 and TRBJ2-5, with D unresolved. Trimming took off 1 base at V and 2 bases at J, with 11 bases between the two ends. CDR1 is MGHRA, CDR2 YSYEKL, per germline. This CDR3 is built from 15 residues. Here the CDR3 reads CASSQAGTLQETQYF. CDR3 sequence (DNA): TGCGCCAGCAGCCAAGCAGGAACCCTTCAAGAGACCCAGTACTTC.

The chain links TRBV2 to TRBJ2-4, with TRBD2 matching over 11 bases. In germline, CDR1 is SNHLY, CDR2 FYNNEI. The CDR3 length is 16 residues. Germline trimming cut 6 bases from V and 4 bases from J; bases unmatched to any gene: 8. This CDR3 reads CASRWASGRFKNIQYF. CDR3 nucleotide sequence: TGTGCCAGCAGGTGGGCTAGCGGGAGGTTTAAAAACATTCAGTACTTC. Filled out from reference TRBV2 and TRBJ2-4, the complete variable domain reads EPEVTQTPSHQVTQMGQEVILRCVPISNHLYFYWYRQILGQKVEFLVSFYNNEISEKSEIFDDQFSVERPDGSNFTLKIRSTKLEDSAMYFCASRWASGRFKNIQYFGAGTRLSVL.

The chain combines TRBV24-1 with TRBJ2-1, with 8 bases identical to TRBD2. Trimming took 4 bases from V and 6 from J; bases not matched to a gene: 10. Per the germline V gene, CDR1 is KGHDR and CDR2 is SFDVKD. The CDR3 runs to 16 residues. CDR3 DNA sequence: TGTGCCACCAGTGACCCCACTAGCGGAGGTCCCAATGAGCAGTTCTTC. Translating it yields CATSDPTSGGPNEQFF.

V and J are TRBV24-1 and TRBJ2-6; 7 bases align to TRBD1. Germline V CDR1 and CDR2: KGHDR, SFDVKD. Trimming took 3 bases from V and 2 from J; bases not matched to a gene: 6. This CDR3 contains 17 residues. CDR3 DNA sequence: TGTGCCACCAGTGATCAAAGACAGGGTACTGGGGCCAACGTCCTGACTTTC. It yields the protein CATSDQRQGTGANVLTF.

The chain combines TRBV7-8 with TRBJ2-7; the D is unclear. Germline lookup yields CDR1 SGHVS and CDR2 FQNEAQ. V was shortened by 2 bases and J by 3 bases, with 11 bases between the two germline ends. The CDR3 totals 14 residues. CDR3 DNA sequence: TGTGCCAGCAGCTTAAACACGATAAGCTACGAGCAGTACTTC. Translated, it gives CASSLNTISYEQYF.

This clone was counted between two and nine times. The gene calls are TRBV28 and TRBJ1-5; D remains unclear. V shed 6 bases and J shed 2 bases, with 11 bases lying between them. Per the germline V gene, CDR1 is MDHEN and CDR2 is SYDVKM. The CDR3 contains 14 residues. Here the CDR3 DNA reads TGTGCCAGCAGCCAGGAGGCCCGCAATCAGCCCCAGCATTTT. As protein: CASSQEARNQPQHF.

V gene TRBV10-1 combines with J gene TRBJ2-1; possibly TRBD2 for D (6 bases). This CDR3 is built from 15 residues. Trimming took 6 bases from V and 3 from J, leaving 15 bases between them. Germline V gene lookup returns CDR1 WNHNN and CDR2 SYGVQD (reference sequence). The CDR3 protein is CASRAEGGGYNEQFF. The CDR3 DNA reads as TGCGCCAGCAGAGCAGAGGGAGGCGGCTACAATGAGCAGTTCTTC.

The rearrangement links TRBV9 to TRBJ1-3; 7 bases are a match to TRBD1. This CDR3 region has 16 residues. J gave up 0 bases and V 0 bases, and 3 bases lay outside the gene matches. Germline loops: CDR1 SGDLS, CDR2 YYNGEE. CDR3 bases: TGTGCCAGCAGCGTAGCACAGGGGCACTCTGGAAACACCATATATTTT. Its protein is CASSVAQGHSGNTIYF.

This chain connects TRBV29-1 to TRBJ1-2; D is uncertain. CDR3 size: 12 residues. Germline CDR1 and CDR2: SQVTM and ANQGSEA. V was pared by 0 bases and J by 8 bases, with 10 bases between. As DNA, the CDR3 is TGCAGCGTTGAAGATCCCGAGAAAGGCTACACCTTC. Translated: CSVEDPEKGYTF. The full variable domain, its missing parts supplied by reference TRBV29-1 and TRBJ1-2, is SAVISQKPSRDICQRGTSLTIQCQVDSQVTMMFWYRQQPGQSLTLIATANQGSEATYESGFVIDKFPISRPNLTFSTLTVSNMSPEDSSIYLCSVEDPEKGYTFGSGTRLTVV.

This clone has more than one count but fewer than ten. The chain couples TRBV10-3 to TRBJ2-7, with D maybe TRBD1 (5 bases). The CDR3 contains 12 residues. CDR1 is ENHRY and CDR2 is SYGVKD in the germline V gene. V was trimmed by 0 bases and J by 8 bases, leaving 8 bases between them. CDR3 residues: CAISESKGKQYF. In DNA, the CDR3 is TGTGCCATCAGTGAGTCGAAGGGGAAGCAGTACTTC.

This clone was recorded only once. The chain has TRBV27 and TRBJ2-7; 14 positions agree with TRBD2. Germline V CDR1 and CDR2: MNHEY, SMNVEV (reference sequence). The CDR3 is 18 residues long. Germline trimming cut 4 bases from V and 6 bases from J; bases unmatched to any gene: 14. CDR3: CASSSRPPGLAGGGEQYF. CDR3 nucleotides: TGTGCCAGCAGTTCGCGGCCCCCCGGACTAGCGGGAGGCGGCGAGCAGTACTTC.